Included here is one T cell receptor (beta chain) sequence, with context. Its antigen is not known. CDR3 length equals 17 residues. CDR1 SGHTA and CDR2 FQGNSA come from the germline V gene. Unmatched junction bases numbered 9, after V lost 5 bases and J lost 0 bases. Assay used: immunoSEQ multiplex PCR; TCRdb lists only in-frame clones, some missing. The sample comprises more than 150,000 clones, around 90% of which are singletons, and 6.1% rests with the top ten. This entry comes from a study of T cell responses to AZD1222 COVID-19 vaccine. Study-wide findings and caveats: Spike-specific TCRs gained breadth and depth after people received two AZD1222 doses. The donor group comprised mostly white British people and more females; the analysis possibly underestimated clonal diversity. Repertoire samples came only from after the peak T cell response.

The V call is TRBV7-2, the J call TRBJ2-7; 11 bases are shared with TRBD2. This specimen consisted of peripheral blood, obtained on day 0 of AZD1222 vaccination. This TCR derives from an adult in good health. CDR3 bases: TGTGCCAGCAGCCCAGAGGGACTAGCGGCAGGCTCCTACGAGCAGTACTTC. It translates to CASSPEGLAAGSYEQYF. The complete variable domain, with remaining parts taken from reference TRBV7-2 and TRBJ2-7, reads GAGVSQSPSNKVTEKGKDVELRCDPISGHTALYWYRQSLGQGLEFLIYFQGNSAPDKSGLPSDRFSAERTGGSVSTLTIQRTQQEDSAVYLCASSPEGLAAGSYEQYFGPGTRLTVT.